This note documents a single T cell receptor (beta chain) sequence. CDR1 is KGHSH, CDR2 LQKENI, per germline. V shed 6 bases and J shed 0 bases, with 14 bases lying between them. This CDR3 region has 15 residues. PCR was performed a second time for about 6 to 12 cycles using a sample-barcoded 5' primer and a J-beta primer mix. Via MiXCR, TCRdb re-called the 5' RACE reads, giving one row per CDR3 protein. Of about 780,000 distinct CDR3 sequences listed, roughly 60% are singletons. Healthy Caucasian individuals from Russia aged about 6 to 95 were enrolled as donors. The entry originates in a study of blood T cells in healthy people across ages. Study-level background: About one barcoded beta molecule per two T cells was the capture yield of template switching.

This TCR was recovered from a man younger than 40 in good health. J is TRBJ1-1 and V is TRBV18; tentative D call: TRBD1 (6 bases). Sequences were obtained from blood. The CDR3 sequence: CASSPYRALNTEAFF. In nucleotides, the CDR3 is TGTGCCAGCTCGCCCTACAGGGCCTTGAACACTGAAGCTTTCTTT.